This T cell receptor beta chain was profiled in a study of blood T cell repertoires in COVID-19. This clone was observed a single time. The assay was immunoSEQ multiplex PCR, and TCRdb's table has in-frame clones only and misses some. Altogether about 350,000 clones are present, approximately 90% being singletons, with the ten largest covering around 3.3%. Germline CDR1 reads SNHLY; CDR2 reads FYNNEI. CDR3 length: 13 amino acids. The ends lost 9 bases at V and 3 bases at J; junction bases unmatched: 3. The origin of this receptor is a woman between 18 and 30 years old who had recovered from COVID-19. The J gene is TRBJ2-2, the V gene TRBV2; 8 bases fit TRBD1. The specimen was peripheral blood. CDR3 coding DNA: TGTGCCAGACAGGGGGTTGACACCGGGGAGCTGTTTTTT. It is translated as CARQGVDTGELFF.